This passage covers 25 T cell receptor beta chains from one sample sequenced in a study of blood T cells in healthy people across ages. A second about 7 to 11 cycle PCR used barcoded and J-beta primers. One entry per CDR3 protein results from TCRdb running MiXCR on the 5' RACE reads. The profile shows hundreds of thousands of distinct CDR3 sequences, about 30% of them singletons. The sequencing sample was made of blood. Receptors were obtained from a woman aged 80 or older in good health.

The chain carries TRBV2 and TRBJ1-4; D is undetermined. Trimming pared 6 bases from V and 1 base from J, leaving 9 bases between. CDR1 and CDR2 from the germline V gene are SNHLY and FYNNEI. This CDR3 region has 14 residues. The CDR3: CASRDKLTNEKLFF. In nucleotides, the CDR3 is TGTGCCAGCAGAGACAAGTTAACTAATGAAAAACTGTTTTTT.

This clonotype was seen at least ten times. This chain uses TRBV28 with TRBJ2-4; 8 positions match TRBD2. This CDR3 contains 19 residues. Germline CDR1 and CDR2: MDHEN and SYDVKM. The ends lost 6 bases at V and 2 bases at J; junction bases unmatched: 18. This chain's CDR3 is CASSVPALGSGGPKNIQYF. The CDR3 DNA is TGTGCCAGCAGCGTCCCTGCTTTGGGAAGCGGGGGACCCAAAAACATTCAGTACTTC.

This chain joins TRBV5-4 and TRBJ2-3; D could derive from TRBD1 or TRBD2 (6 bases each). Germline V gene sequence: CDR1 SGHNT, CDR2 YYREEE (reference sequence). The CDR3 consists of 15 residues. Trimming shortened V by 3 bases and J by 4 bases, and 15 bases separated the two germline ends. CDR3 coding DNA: TGTGCCAGCAGCTCCGGGGCAGGGGAGGCAGATACGCAGTATTTT. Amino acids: CASSSGAGEADTQYF.

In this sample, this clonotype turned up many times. In DNA form, the CDR3 reads TGTGCCAGCAAGTCTTACAGGGGAGGAACTAATGAAAAACTGTTTTTT. This codes for CASKSYRGGTNEKLFF. This chain links TRBV7-2 with TRBJ1-4; 7 bases are shared with TRBD1. CDR1 and CDR2 (germline): SGHTA, FQGNSA. This CDR3 comprises 16 residues. With 7 bases clipped from V and 1 base from J, the junction kept 9 bases outside the gene matches.

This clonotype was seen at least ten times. CDR3 amino acids: CASSLSGGLLYEQFF. CDR3 in DNA: TGTGCCAGCAGCTTGTCGGGGGGGCTTTTGTATGAGCAGTTCTTC. This chain connects TRBV7-2 to TRBJ2-1; 8 bases agree with TRBD2. This CDR3 spans 15 amino acids. Germline lookup yields CDR1 SGHTA and CDR2 FQGNSA. V gave up 3 bases and J gave up 8 bases; unmatched junction bases: 9.

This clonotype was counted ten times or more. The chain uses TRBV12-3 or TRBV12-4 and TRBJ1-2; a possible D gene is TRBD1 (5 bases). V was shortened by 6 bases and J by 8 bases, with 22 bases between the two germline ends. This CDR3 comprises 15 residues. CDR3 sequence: CASSPTGVPLSGYTF. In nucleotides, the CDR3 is TGTGCCAGCAGCCCTACGGGGGTCCCCCTAAGCGGCTACACCTTC.

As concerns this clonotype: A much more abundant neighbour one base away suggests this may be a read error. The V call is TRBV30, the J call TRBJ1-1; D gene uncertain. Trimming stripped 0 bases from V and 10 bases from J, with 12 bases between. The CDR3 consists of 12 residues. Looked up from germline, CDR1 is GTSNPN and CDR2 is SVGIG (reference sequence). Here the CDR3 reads CAWSVIGSGAFF. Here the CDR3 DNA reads TGTGCCTGGAGTGTAATCGGGAGTGGAGCTTTCTTT.

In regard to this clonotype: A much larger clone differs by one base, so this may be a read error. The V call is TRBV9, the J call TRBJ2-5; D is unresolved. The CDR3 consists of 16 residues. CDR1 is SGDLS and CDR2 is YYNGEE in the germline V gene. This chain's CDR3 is CAGSVGSPGSGETQYF. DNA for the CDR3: TGTGCCGGCAGCGTAGGATCCCCCGGATCGGGAGAGACCCAGTACTTC.

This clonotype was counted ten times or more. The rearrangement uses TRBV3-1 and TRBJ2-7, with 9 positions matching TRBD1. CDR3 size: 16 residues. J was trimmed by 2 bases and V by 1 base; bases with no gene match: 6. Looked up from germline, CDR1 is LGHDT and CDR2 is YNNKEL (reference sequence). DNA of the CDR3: TGTGCCAGCAGCCAAGTTGGGGGGACAGGGACCTACGAGCAGTACTTC. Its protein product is CASSQVGGTGTYEQYF.

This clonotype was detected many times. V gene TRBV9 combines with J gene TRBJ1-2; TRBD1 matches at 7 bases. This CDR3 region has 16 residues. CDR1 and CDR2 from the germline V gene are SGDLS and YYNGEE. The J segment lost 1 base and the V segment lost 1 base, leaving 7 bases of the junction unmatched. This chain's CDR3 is CASSVLDRVFNYGYTF. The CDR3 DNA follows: TGTGCCAGCAGCGTACTCGACAGGGTTTTTAACTATGGCTACACCTTC.

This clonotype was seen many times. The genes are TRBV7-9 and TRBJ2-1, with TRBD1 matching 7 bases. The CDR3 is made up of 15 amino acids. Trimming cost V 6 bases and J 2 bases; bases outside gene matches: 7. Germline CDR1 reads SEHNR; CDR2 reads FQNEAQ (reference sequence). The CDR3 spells CASRDEGATYNEQFF. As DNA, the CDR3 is TGTGCCAGCAGAGACGAGGGGGCCACCTACAATGAGCAGTTCTTC. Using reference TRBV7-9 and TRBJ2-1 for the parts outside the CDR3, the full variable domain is DTGVSQNPRHKITKRGQNVTFRCDPISEHNRLYWYRQTLGQGPEFLTYFQNEAQLEKSRLLSDRFSAERPKGSFSTLEIQRTEQGDSAMYLCASRDEGATYNEQFFGPGTRLTVL.

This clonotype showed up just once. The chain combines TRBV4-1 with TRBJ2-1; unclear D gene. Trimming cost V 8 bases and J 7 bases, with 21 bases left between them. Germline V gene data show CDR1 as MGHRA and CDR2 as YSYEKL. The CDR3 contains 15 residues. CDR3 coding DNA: TGCGCCAGCTCTAACCTTATGGAGACGAGGAATGAGCAGTTCTTC. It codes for CASSNLMETRNEQFF.

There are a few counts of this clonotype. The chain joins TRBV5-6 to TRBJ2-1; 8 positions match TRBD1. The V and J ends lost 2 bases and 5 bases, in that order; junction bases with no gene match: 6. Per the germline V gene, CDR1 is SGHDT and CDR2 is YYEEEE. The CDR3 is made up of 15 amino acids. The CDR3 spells CASSFAGTGHNEQFF. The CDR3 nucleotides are TGTGCCAGCAGCTTTGCCGGGACAGGACACAATGAGCAGTTCTTC.

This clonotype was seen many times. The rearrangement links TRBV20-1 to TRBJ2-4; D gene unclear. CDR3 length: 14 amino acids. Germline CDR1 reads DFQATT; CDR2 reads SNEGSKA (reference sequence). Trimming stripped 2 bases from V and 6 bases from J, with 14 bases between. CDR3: CSARKDPLGNIQYF. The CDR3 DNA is TGCAGTGCTAGAAAAGATCCCCTTGGAAACATTCAGTACTTC.

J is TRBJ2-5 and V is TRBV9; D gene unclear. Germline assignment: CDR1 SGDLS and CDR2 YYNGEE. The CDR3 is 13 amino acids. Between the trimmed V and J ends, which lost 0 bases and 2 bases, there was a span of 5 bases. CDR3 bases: TGTGCCAGCAGCGTAGGGGTGCAAGAGACCCAGTACTTC. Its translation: CASSVGVQETQYF. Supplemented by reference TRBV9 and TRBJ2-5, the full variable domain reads DSGVTQTPKHLITATGQRVTLRCSPRSGDLSVYWYQQSLDQGLQFLIQYYNGEERAKGNILERFSAQQFPDLHSELNLSSLELGDSALYFCASSVGVQETQYFGPGTRLLVL.

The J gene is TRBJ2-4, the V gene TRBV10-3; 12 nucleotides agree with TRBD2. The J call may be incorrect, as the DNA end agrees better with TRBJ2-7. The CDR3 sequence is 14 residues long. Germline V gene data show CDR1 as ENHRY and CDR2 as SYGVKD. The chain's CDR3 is CAIKGTSGSHEQYF. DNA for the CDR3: TGTGCCATCAAAGGGACTAGCGGGTCCCACGAGCAGTACTTC.

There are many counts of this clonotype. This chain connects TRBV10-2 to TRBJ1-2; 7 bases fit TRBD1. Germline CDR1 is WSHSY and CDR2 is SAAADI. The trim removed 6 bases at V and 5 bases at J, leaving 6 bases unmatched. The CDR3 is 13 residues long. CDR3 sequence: CASRPTGLYGYTF. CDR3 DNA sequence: TGCGCCAGCAGACCGACAGGGTTATATGGCTACACCTTC.

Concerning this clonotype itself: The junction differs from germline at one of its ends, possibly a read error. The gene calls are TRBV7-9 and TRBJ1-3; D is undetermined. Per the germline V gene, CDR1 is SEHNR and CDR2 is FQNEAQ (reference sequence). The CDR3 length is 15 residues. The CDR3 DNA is TGTGCCGGCAGCTTAGGAACAGACCTAGGAAACACCATATATTTT. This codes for CAGSLGTDLGNTIYF.

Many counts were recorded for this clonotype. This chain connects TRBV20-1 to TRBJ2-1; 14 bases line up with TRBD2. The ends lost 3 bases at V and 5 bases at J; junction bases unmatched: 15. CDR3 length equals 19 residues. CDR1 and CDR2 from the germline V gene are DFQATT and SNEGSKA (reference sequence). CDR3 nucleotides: TGCAGTGCTAGGGGCACCAGGACTAGCGGGGGGAAAAGTAACAATGAGCAGTTCTTC. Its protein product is CSARGTRTSGGKSNNEQFF.

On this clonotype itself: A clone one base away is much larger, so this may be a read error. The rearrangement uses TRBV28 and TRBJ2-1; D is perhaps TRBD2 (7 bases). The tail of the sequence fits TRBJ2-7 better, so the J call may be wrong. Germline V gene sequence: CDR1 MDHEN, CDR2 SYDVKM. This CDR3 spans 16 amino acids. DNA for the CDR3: TGTGCCAGCAGTCCGGGAGGACAGAGCTCCTACAATGAGCAGTACTTC. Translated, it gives CASSPGGQSSYNEQYF.

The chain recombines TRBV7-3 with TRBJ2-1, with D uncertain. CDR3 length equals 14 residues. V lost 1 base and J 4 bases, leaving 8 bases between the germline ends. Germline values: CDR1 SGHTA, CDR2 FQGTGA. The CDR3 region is CASSLSITYNEQFF. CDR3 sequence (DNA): TGTGCCAGCAGCTTAAGTATCACTTACAATGAGCAGTTCTTC.

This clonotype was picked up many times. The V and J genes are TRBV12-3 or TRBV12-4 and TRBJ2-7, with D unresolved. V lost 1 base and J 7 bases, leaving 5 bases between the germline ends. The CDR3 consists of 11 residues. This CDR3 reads CASSLGAEQYF. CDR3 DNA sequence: TGTGCCAGCAGTTTAGGGGCAGAGCAGTACTTC.

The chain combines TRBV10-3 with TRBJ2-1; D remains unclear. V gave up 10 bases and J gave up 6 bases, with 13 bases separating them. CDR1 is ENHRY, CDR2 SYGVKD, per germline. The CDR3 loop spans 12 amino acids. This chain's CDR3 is CASGEWGNEQFF. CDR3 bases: TGTGCCAGCGGTGAGTGGGGCAATGAGCAGTTCTTC.

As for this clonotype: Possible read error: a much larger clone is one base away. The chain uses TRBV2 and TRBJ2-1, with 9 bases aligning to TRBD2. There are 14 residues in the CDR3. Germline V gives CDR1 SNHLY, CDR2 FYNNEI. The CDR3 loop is CASTSGGTYNERFF. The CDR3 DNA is TGTGCCAGCACAAGCGGGGGGACCTACAATGAGCGGTTCTTC.

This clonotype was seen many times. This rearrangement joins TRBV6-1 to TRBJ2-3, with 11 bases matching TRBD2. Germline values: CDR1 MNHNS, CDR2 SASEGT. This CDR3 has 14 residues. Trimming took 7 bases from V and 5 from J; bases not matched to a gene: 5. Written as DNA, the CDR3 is TGTGCCAGCACGCCTAGCGGGGGGATAGATACGCAGTATTTT. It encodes CASTPSGGIDTQYF.